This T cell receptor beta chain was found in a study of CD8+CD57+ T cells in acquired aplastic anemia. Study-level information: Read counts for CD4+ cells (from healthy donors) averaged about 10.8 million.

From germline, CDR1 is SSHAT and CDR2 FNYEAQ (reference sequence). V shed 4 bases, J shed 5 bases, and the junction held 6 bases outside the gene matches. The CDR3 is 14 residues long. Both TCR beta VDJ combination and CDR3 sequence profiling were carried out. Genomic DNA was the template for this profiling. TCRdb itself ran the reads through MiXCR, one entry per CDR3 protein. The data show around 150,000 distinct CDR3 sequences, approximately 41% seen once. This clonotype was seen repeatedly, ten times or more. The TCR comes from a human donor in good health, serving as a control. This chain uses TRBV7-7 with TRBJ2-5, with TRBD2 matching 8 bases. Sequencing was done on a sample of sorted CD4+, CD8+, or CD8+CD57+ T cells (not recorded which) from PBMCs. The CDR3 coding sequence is TGTGCCAGCAGCTACGAAGCGGGAGTTGAGACCCAGTACTTC. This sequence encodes CASSYEAGVETQYF. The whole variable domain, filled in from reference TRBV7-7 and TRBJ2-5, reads GAGVSQSPRYKVTKRGQDVTLRCDPISSHATLYWYQQALGQGPEFLTYFNYEAQPDKSGLPSDRFSAERPEGSISTLTIQRTEQRDSAMYRCASSYEAGVETQYFGPGTRLLVL.